The rows below give T cell receptor beta chains drawn from one sample of a study of blood T cell repertoires in COVID-19. Clones were read by immunoSEQ multiplex PCR, and TCRdb kept only the in-frame ones, dropping some. The sample includes roughly 38,000 clones, around four fifths of them seen just once. The sequenced sample was peripheral blood. These receptors all stem from a man in his forties or fifties with active COVID-19. Both conserved end residues are trimmed from each CDR3. Fields, in order: D gene, V gene, CDR3 length, CDR3 protein. A D gene is named only where the DNA matches it firmly.

. | TRBV2 | 11 | ASTGQGLYEQY
TRBD1 | TRBV5-4 | 13 | ASSLNRGGNYGYT
TRBD2 | TRBV10-2 | 17 | ASSESRLAGGRFRNEQF
. | TRBV7-9 | 12 | ASSLDSHNSPLH
. | TRBV9 | 10 | ASSPANYGYT
. | TRBV11-2 | 12 | ASSSTGPAYEQY
. | TRBV20-1 | 12 | SASVTANTGELF
TRBD2 | TRBV5-5 | 12 | AFREGPGANVLT
TRBD1 | TRBV5-8 | 12 | ASSSRDRADTQY
. | TRBV3-1/TRBV3-2 | 13 | ASSQAIWTDYGYT
. | TRBV7-9 | 12 | ASSGNRGAETQY
. | TRBV5-6 | 11 | ASSFLGGDEQF
. | TRBV19 | 12 | ASSITVTNYGYT
TRBD2 | TRBV19 | 14 | ASSMAASGYYNEQF
TRBD1 | TRBV10-3 | 10 | AIRDRGNEQF
TRBD1 | TRBV9 | 13 | ASSPRTGGTGELF
. | TRBV6-6 | 13 | ASSPRTVIYNEQF
TRBD1 | TRBV27 | 14 | ASSLEQDRGRSPLH
TRBD1 | TRBV11-2 | 12 | ASSQGQGFYGYT
. | TRBV7-2 | 13 | ASSLGRNNKNIQY
TRBD1 | TRBV24-1 | 15 | ATSDFGSQGARDEQF
. | TRBV5-5 | 15 | ASSLIGFQGGGETQY
. | TRBV19 | 11 | ASRTELNEKLF
. | TRBV5-1 | 17 | ASSLGHIRASSYNSPLH
TRBD1 | TRBV2 | 14 | ASSFEPGQGSQPQH
TRBD1 | TRBV7-6 | 15 | ASSPRTGGSLNSPLH
. | TRBV4-1 | 13 | ASSQMGEEPEKLF
. | TRBV14 | 11 | ATKQGTRDTQY
. | TRBV28 | 14 | ASSGGGTLTNYGYT
. | TRBV7-2 | 12 | ASSKTRRSTEAF
TRBD1 | TRBV24-1 | 13 | ATSDGTGALWPQH
. | TRBV2 | 10 | ASSQGDQPQH
TRBD1 | TRBV5-1 | 13 | ASSPQGQVSNTIY
TRBD2 | TRBV4-1 | 16 | ASSTPTSGGYTYNEQF